This passage covers 3 T cell receptor beta chains from one sample sequenced in a study of OX40 agonist ivuxolimab in advanced cancers. The protocol was immunoSEQ multiplex PCR, while the TCRdb copy is restricted to in-frame clones and leaves out a portion. The sample lists roughly 28,000 clones; more than 75% were seen once. Sequenced here: CD4+ or CD8+ T cells sorted from blood, sampled in a trial of the OX40 agonist ivuxolimab. The receptors derive from an adult with an advanced solid tumor such as melanoma, head and neck, liver or kidney cancer.

This clone was counted a single time. V usage is TRBV13 and J usage is TRBJ2-1; a weak D match, TRBD2 (5 bases). The CDR3 is made up of 12 amino acids. V lost 7 bases and J lost 9, with 13 bases in between. Germline lookup yields CDR1 PRHDT and CDR2 FYEKMQ (reference sequence). The CDR3 loop reads CASTSEGGEQFF. CDR3 nucleotides: TGTGCCAGCACCTCAGAGGGTGGTGAGCAGTTCTTC.

In its sample, this clone is medium-sized. This sequence joins TRBV27 and TRBJ1-5; D uncertain. V lost 2 bases to trimming and J lost 2 bases, with 10 bases between them. Germline V CDR1 and CDR2: MNHEY, SMNVEV (reference sequence). The CDR3 contains 15 residues. The CDR3 region is CASSLGGIGNQPQHF. CDR3 DNA sequence: TGTGCCAGCAGTTTAGGAGGGATTGGCAATCAGCCCCAGCATTTT.

This clone occurred a few times. This chain links TRBV5-6 with TRBJ2-1; D perhaps matches TRBD2 (5 bases). Germline V lookup: CDR1 SGHDT, CDR2 YYEEEE. The CDR3 is made up of 16 amino acids. Trimming stripped 3 bases from V and 0 bases from J, with 13 bases between. CDR3 nucleotides: TGTGCCAGCAGCTCAGGACTGGATTACTCCTACAATGAGCAGTTCTTC. Translated: CASSSGLDYSYNEQFF.